This is a list of T cell receptor beta chains from one sample in a study of blood T cells in healthy people across ages. TCRdb re-derived calls from the 5' RACE reads in MiXCR, one entry per CDR3 protein. The sample contains some 1,000,000 distinct CDR3 sequences, about 25% of which appear only once. These data were likewise used in another study, on T cells of mothers and their children.

Sequenced sample: blood. These receptor sequences come from a girl aged 2 to 9 in good health. Each CDR3 is given with its conserved first and last residue. The order of the fields is J gene, V gene, D gene, clone size, CDR3 length, CDR3 protein, CDR3 DNA. D genes are given only for firm matches. Size is stated for part of the rows, as once, few or many counts, or as a class when the clone is expanded.

J: TRBJ2-5
V: TRBV12-3/TRBV12-4
D: TRBD1
size: -
length: 15
CDR3: CASSLGTGVQETQYF
DNA: TGTGCCAGCAGCCTTGGGACAGGGGTACAAGAGACCCAGTACTTC

J: TRBJ2-7
V: TRBV11-2
D: -
size: few
length: 19
CDR3: CASSLVPPILAYSSYEQYF
DNA: TGTGCCAGCAGCTTAGTTCCTCCGATCCTAGCGTATAGCTCCTACGAGCAGTACTTC

J: TRBJ1-2
V: TRBV28
D: -
size: -
length: 11
CDR3: CASRWGDGYTF
DNA: TGTGCCAGCAGATGGGGGGATGGCTACACCTTC

J: TRBJ2-1
V: TRBV20-1
D: -
size: few
length: 14
CDR3: CSAVPYSGYNEQFF
DNA: TGCAGTGCCGTCCCATATAGCGGATACAATGAGCAGTTCTTC

J: TRBJ2-7
V: TRBV10-2
D: TRBD2
size: -
length: 16
CDR3: CASSEMAGALNYEQYF
DNA: TGCGCCAGCAGTGAGATGGCGGGAGCTTTGAATTACGAGCAGTACTTC

J: TRBJ2-3
V: TRBV10-3
D: -
size: -
length: 12
CDR3: CAISEATDTQYF
DNA: TGTGCCATCAGTGAGGCCACAGATACGCAGTATTTT

J: TRBJ2-7
V: TRBV11-2
D: -
size: -
length: 13
CDR3: CASRDRGQYEQYF
DNA: TGTGCCAGCAGGGACAGAGGACAATACGAGCAGTACTTC

J: TRBJ2-7
V: TRBV7-2
D: -
size: -
length: 14
CDR3: CASSTSRPENEQYF
DNA: TGTGCCAGCAGCACATCAAGGCCTGAGAACGAGCAGTACTTC

J: TRBJ2-1
V: TRBV9
D: -
size: -
length: 16
CDR3: CASSVEPDEGDNEQFF
DNA: TGTGCCAGCAGCGTAGAACCCGACGAGGGGGACAATGAGCAGTTCTTC

J: TRBJ2-3
V: TRBV20-1
D: -
size: -
length: 15
CDR3: CSAPGLKARGDTQYF
DNA: TGCAGTGCCCCTGGCTTGAAGGCCCGGGGGGATACGCAGTATTTT

J: TRBJ2-7
V: TRBV28
D: -
size: few
length: 16
CDR3: CASSSPAGIPPYEQYF
DNA: TGTGCCAGCAGTTCACCGGCAGGGATTCCCCCCTACGAGCAGTACTTC

J: TRBJ2-3
V: TRBV7-9
D: TRBD1
size: few
length: 15
CDR3: CASSLAEGAGNTQYF
DNA: TGTGCCAGCAGCTTAGCAGAGGGGGCCGGAAATACGCAGTATTTT

J: TRBJ1-1
V: TRBV7-2
D: TRBD1
size: few
length: 15
CDR3: CASSLPEGARTEAFF
DNA: TGTGCCAGCAGCTTACCGGAGGGGGCGAGGACTGAAGCTTTCTTT

J: TRBJ2-5
V: TRBV5-1
D: -
size: -
length: 13
CDR3: CASNRRAEETQYF
DNA: TGCGCCAGCAACCGACGGGCAGAAGAGACCCAGTACTTC

J: TRBJ1-2
V: TRBV25-1
D: TRBD1
size: few
length: 15
CDR3: CASSVQGKRGYGYTF
DNA: TGTGCCAGCAGTGTACAGGGGAAGAGGGGCTATGGCTACACCTTC

J: TRBJ2-7
V: TRBV19
D: TRBD1
size: -
length: 13
CDR3: CASKGTDAYEQYF
DNA: TGTGCCAGTAAGGGGACAGACGCCTACGAGCAGTACTTC

J: TRBJ2-5
V: TRBV29-1
D: -
size: few
length: 14
CDR3: CSVSGQLTKETQYF
DNA: TGCAGCGTCTCCGGACAGTTAACCAAAGAGACCCAGTACTTC

J: TRBJ2-1
V: TRBV7-9
D: TRBD1
size: -
length: 17
CDR3: CASSPPLGQDLSNEQFF
DNA: TGTGCCAGCAGCCCCCCGTTAGGACAGGATCTGAGCAATGAGCAGTTCTTC

J: TRBJ2-1
V: TRBV24-1
D: TRBD2
size: -
length: 16
CDR3: CATSDWTSGSINEQFF
DNA: TGTGCCACCAGTGATTGGACTAGCGGGAGTATTAATGAGCAGTTCTTC

J: TRBJ2-7
V: TRBV4-3
D: -
size: -
length: 16
CDR3: CASSQELAAASYEQYF
DNA: TGCGCCAGCAGCCAAGAATTAGCAGCCGCGTCCTACGAGCAGTACTTC

J: TRBJ1-2
V: TRBV29-1
D: -
size: many
length: 12
CDR3: CSGEQGPYGYTF
DNA: TGCAGCGGTGAACAGGGTCCGTATGGCTACACCTTC

J: TRBJ1-2
V: TRBV12-5
D: -
size: few
length: 20
CDR3: CASGFGVEENRGARDYGYTF
DNA: TGTGCTAGTGGTTTCGGGGTAGAGGAAAACCGCGGCGCGCGCGACTATGGCTACACCTTC

J: TRBJ2-7
V: TRBV27
D: -
size: few
length: 14
CDR3: CASSLSGSPLQQHF
DNA: TGTGCCAGCAGTTTGTCTGGGTCTCCTCTCCAGCAGCACTTC

J: TRBJ2-3
V: TRBV4-2
D: -
size: -
length: 15
CDR3: CASSQGPGNTDTQYF
DNA: TGTGCCAGCAGCCAAGGGCCGGGGAACACAGATACGCAGTATTTT

J: TRBJ1-3
V: TRBV6-1
D: TRBD1
size: few
length: 18
CDR3: CASSQHSTGTVGGNTIYF
DNA: TGTGCCAGCAGTCAGCACAGCACCGGGACAGTCGGTGGAAACACCATATATTTT

J: TRBJ2-1
V: TRBV12-3/TRBV12-4
D: -
size: few
length: 12
CDR3: CASSLHSNEQFF
DNA: TGTGCCAGCAGTCTACACAGCAATGAGCAGTTCTTC

J: TRBJ2-7
V: TRBV6-5
D: TRBD2
size: -
length: 14
CDR3: CASSSLAGLYEQYF
DNA: TGTGCCAGCAGTTCCCTAGCGGGCCTATACGAGCAGTACTTC

J: TRBJ2-1
V: TRBV4-1
D: TRBD1
size: many
length: 13
CDR3: CASRPQGADEQFF
DNA: TGCGCCAGCAGGCCACAGGGGGCGGATGAGCAGTTCTTC

J: TRBJ2-2
V: TRBV20-1
D: TRBD2
size: -
length: 14
CDR3: CSAEGLARTVELFF
DNA: TGCAGTGCTGAGGGACTAGCTCGTACCGTGGAGCTGTTTTTT

J: TRBJ2-7
V: TRBV19
D: -
size: -
length: 14
CDR3: CASSISPGGYERYF
DNA: TGTGCCAGTAGTATTTCTCCGGGGGGCTACGAGCGGTACTTC

J: TRBJ1-4
V: TRBV12-3/TRBV12-4
D: TRBD1
size: -
length: 14
CDR3: CASSWDRANEKLFF
DNA: TGTGCCAGCAGTTGGGACAGGGCTAATGAAAAACTGTTTTTT

J: TRBJ2-7
V: TRBV6-5
D: -
size: few
length: 15
CDR3: CASRISQGFGYEQYF
DNA: TGTGCCAGCAGGATTTCACAGGGTTTTGGATACGAGCAGTACTTC

J: TRBJ2-5
V: TRBV13
D: TRBD1
size: -
length: 15
CDR3: CASSFRGTGEETQYF
DNA: TGTGCCAGCAGCTTCCGCGGGACAGGGGAAGAGACCCAGTACTTC

J: TRBJ2-7
V: TRBV7-2
D: -
size: -
length: 15
CDR3: CASSLVRQPTHEQYF
DNA: TGTGCCAGCAGCTTAGTCAGGCAACCTACTCACGAGCAGTACTTC

J: TRBJ2-5
V: TRBV3-1
D: -
size: few
length: 11
CDR3: CASTDRETQYF
DNA: TGTGCCAGCACCGATAGAGAGACCCAGTACTTC

J: TRBJ2-3
V: TRBV12-3/TRBV12-4
D: TRBD2
size: few
length: 16
CDR3: CASSFIAGTRTDTQYF
DNA: TGTGCCAGCAGTTTTATAGCGGGGACTCGCACAGATACGCAGTATTTT

J: TRBJ1-5
V: TRBV4-3
D: -
size: -
length: 15
CDR3: CASSQEPLGNQPQHF
DNA: TGCGCCAGCAGCCAGGAGCCTCTGGGCAATCAGCCCCAGCATTTT

J: TRBJ2-7
V: TRBV12-3/TRBV12-4
D: -
size: -
length: 16
CDR3: CASSLGSRGPIYEQYF
DNA: TGTGCCAGCAGTTTAGGATCCCGGGGACCGATCTACGAGCAGTACTTC

J: TRBJ1-1
V: TRBV6-5
D: -
size: -
length: 16
CDR3: CASSSPSSRRNTEAFF
DNA: TGTGCCAGCAGTTCCCCCTCCTCCCGACGGAACACTGAAGCTTTCTTT

J: TRBJ2-2
V: TRBV29-1
D: TRBD2
size: few
length: 15
CDR3: CSAELAGLNTGELFF
DNA: TGCAGCGCGGAACTAGCGGGCCTAAACACCGGGGAGCTGTTTTTT

J: TRBJ2-6
V: TRBV5-5
D: -
size: few
length: 17
CDR3: CASSSLVSSAGANVLTF
DNA: TGTGCCAGCAGCTCCCTTGTTTCTAGCGCTGGGGCCAACGTCCTGACTTTC

J: TRBJ2-7
V: TRBV6-1
D: -
size: -
length: 14
CDR3: CASSDPRRSYEQYF
DNA: TGTGCCAGCAGTGATCCACGGCGCTCCTACGAGCAGTACTTC

J: TRBJ2-5
V: TRBV19
D: -
size: few
length: 12
CDR3: CASRGEQETQYF
DNA: TGTGCCAGTAGGGGAGAACAAGAGACCCAGTACTTC

J: TRBJ2-5
V: TRBV14
D: -
size: few
length: 13
CDR3: CASSRGTSETQYF
DNA: TGTGCCAGCAGCCGAGGGACATCAGAGACCCAGTACTTC

J: TRBJ2-7
V: TRBV12-3/TRBV12-4
D: TRBD1
size: -
length: 12
CDR3: CASGTGRYEQYF
DNA: TGTGCCAGTGGGACAGGGAGGTACGAGCAGTACTTC

J: TRBJ1-1
V: TRBV29-1
D: -
size: -
length: 12
CDR3: CSVHLGNTEAFF
DNA: TGCAGCGTGCACCTCGGGAACACTGAAGCTTTCTTT

J: TRBJ2-2
V: TRBV7-9
D: -
size: -
length: 12
CDR3: CASRAGSGELFF
DNA: TGTGCCAGCCGGGCAGGGTCCGGGGAGCTGTTTTTT

J: TRBJ1-1
V: TRBV7-3
D: -
size: -
length: 16
CDR3: CASSLTLIGVGTEAFF
DNA: TGTGCCAGCAGCTTAACTTTGATTGGGGTCGGTACTGAAGCTTTCTTT

J: TRBJ2-7
V: TRBV11-1
D: TRBD1
size: few
length: 14
CDR3: CASSLGTGSGEQYF
DNA: TGTGCCAGCAGCTTAGGGACAGGGAGCGGCGAGCAGTACTTC

J: TRBJ1-4
V: TRBV6-5
D: -
size: -
length: 15
CDR3: CASSYDTSTNEKLFF
DNA: TGTGCCAGCAGTTACGACACCTCAACTAATGAAAAACTGTTTTTT

J: TRBJ2-7
V: TRBV20-1
D: -
size: -
length: 13
CDR3: CSVRGFESREQYF
DNA: TGCAGTGTCAGAGGCTTTGAGTCGCGGGAGCAGTACTTC

J: TRBJ1-1
V: TRBV3-1
D: -
size: -
length: 14
CDR3: CASSPREGATEAFF
DNA: TGTGCCAGCAGCCCTCGGGAGGGAGCCACTGAAGCTTTCTTT

J: TRBJ1-2
V: TRBV6-5
D: -
size: -
length: 16
CDR3: CASSFIPGETLGGYTF
DNA: TGTGCCAGCAGTTTTATTCCGGGCGAGACGTTAGGCGGCTACACCTTC

J: TRBJ2-5
V: TRBV12-3/TRBV12-4
D: -
size: -
length: 14
CDR3: CACSLISGRETQYF
DNA: TGTGCCTGCAGTTTAATCTCTGGCAGAGAGACCCAGTACTTC